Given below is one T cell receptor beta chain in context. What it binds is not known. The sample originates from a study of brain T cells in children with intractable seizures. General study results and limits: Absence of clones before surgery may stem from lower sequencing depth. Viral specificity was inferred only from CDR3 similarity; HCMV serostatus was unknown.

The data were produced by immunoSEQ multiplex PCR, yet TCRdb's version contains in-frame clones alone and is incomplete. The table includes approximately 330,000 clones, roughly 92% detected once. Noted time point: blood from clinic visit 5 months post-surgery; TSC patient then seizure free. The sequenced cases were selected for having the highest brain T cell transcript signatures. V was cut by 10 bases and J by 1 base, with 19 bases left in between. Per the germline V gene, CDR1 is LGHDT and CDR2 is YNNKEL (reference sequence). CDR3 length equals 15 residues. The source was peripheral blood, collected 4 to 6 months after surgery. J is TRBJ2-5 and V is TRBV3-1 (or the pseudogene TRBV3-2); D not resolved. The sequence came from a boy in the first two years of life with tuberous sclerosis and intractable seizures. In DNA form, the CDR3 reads TGTGCCACCATGGATGGGTCAAGCTTCCAAGAGACCCAGTACTTC. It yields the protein CATMDGSSFQETQYF.